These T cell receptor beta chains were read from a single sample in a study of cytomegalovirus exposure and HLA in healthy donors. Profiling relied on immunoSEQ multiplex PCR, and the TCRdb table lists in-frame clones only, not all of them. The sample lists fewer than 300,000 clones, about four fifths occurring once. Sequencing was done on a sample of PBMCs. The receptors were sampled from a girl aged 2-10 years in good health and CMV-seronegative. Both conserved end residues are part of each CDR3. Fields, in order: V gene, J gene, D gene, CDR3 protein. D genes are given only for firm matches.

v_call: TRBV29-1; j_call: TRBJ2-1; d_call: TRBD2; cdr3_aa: CSVEDPGGYSYNEQFF
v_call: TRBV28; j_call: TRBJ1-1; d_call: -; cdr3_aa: CASSFLQGGTEAFF
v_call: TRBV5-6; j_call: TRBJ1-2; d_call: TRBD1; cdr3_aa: CASSPTGDYGYTF
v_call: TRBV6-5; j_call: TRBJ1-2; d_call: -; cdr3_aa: CASSYSGAGYTF
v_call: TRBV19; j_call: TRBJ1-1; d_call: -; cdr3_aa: CASSIGRPDTEAFF
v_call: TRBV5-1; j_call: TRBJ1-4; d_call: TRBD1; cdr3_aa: CASSTTGQGGEKLFF
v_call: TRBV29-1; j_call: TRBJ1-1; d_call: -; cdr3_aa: CSVDRWNTEAFF
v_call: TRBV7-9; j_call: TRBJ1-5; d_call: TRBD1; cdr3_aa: CASSRTGAEEPQHF
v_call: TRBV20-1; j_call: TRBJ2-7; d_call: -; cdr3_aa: CSAGDWKKYF
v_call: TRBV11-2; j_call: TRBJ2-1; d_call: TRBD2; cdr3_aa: CASSLELAGGRSNEQFF
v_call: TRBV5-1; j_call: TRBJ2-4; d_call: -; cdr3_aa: CASSFQGENIQYF
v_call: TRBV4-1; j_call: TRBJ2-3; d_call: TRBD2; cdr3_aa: CASTSGGRGDTQYF
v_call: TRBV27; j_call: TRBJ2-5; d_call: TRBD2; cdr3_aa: CASSFLKAGGVETQYF
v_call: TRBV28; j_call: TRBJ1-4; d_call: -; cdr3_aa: CASGDSYPREKLFF
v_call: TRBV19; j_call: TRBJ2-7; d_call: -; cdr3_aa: CASRTGQGGEQYF
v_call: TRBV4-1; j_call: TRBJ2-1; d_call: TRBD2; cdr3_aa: CASSQTPTSGGPNEQFF
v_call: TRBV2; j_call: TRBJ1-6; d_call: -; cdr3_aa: CASSESRPPNSPLHF
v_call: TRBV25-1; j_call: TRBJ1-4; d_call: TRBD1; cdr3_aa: CASSMQGASNEKLFF
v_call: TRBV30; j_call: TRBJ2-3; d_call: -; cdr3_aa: CAWRAQISTDTQYF
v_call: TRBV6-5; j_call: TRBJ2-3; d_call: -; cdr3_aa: CASSLTETYTDTQYF
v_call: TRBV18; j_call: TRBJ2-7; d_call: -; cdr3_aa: CASSTSLTYEQYF
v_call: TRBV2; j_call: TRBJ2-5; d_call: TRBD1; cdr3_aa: CARGTEAPDRETQYF
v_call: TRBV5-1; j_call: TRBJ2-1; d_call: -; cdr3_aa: CASSIYPSGNEQFF
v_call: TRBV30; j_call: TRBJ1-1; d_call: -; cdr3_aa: CAWGVNTEAFF
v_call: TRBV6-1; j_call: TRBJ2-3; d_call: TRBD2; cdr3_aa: CASPLKTSGSDTQYF
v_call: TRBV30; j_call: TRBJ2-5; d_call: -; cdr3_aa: CAWSGGLAGETQYF
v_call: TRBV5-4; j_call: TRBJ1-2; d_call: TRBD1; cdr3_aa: CASTNRGHYGYTF
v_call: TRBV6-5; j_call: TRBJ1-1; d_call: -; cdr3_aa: CASSWREYGNTEAFF
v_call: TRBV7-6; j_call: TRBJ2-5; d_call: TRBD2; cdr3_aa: CASRRAGTQETQYF
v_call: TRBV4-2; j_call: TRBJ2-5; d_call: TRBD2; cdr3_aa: CASSQGYTRGGGETQYF
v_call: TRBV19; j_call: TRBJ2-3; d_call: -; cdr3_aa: CASSRTSINDTDTQYF
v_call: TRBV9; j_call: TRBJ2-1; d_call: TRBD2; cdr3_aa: CASSDGTSGRALYNEQFF
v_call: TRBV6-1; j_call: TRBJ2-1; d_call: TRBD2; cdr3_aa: CASSEGGLAGRNEQFF